The T cell receptor beta chain under discussion was sequenced for a study of cytomegalovirus exposure and HLA in healthy donors. The trim removed 3 bases at V and 6 bases at J, leaving 7 bases unmatched. Germline V lookup: CDR1 SGHRS, CDR2 YFSETQ. The CDR3 consists of 15 residues. This clone turned up a few times. 60 Vbeta and 13 Jbeta primers were used in PCR. Repertoires were generated with immunoSEQ multiplex PCR, while TCRdb's copy carries only in-frame clones and drops some. The data contain over 150,000 clones, 75% to 90% of them singletons. The receptor's source is a woman under 30 in good health and CMV-seronegative. Sequencing was carried out using PBMCs. The chain uses TRBV5-1 and TRBJ2-4, with 9 bases aligning to TRBD1. Here the CDR3 reads CASSSGAGQGNIQYF. CDR3 DNA: TGCGCCAGCAGCTCAGGGGCGGGACAGGGAAACATTCAGTACTTC.